This T cell receptor beta chain was sequenced for a study of siplizumab effects on memory and regulatory T cells. V shed 2 bases and J 4 bases; nucleotides not matched to a gene: 9. Germline V gene data show CDR1 as GTSNPN and CDR2 as SVGIG (reference sequence). The CDR3 spans 16 residues. A word on this clone: Antigen specificity is unknown.

Assay used: immunoSEQ multiplex PCR; TCRdb lists only in-frame clones, some missing. The profile shows some 53,000 clones, about 97% of them singletons. Study-level results: Siplizumab produced a significant drop in alloreactive sequences attributable to unstimulated CD4+ memory cells.

The clonotype comes from a human donor in good health. This chain connects TRBV30 to TRBJ2-7; 12 nucleotides line up with TRBD2. The specimen sequenced was naive CD4+ T cells sorted from blood. In nucleotides, the CDR3 is TGTGCCTGGAGTTTCCCTAGCGGGAGGGCGGGTTACGAGCAGTACTTC. Translating gives CAWSFPSGRAGYEQYF.